This T cell receptor (beta chain) was recorded in a study of PD-1 blockade in classical Hodgkin lymphoma. Every patient was affected by relapse after autologous stem cell transplantation, while exposure to brentuximab vedotin was not uniform. Profiling relied on immunoSEQ multiplex PCR, and the TCRdb table lists in-frame clones only, not all of them. The sample has approximately 52,000 clones, 73% seen once. Study-wide results and limits: Relative to healthy donors, newly diagnosed patients reportedly had lower baseline TCR diversity, which was reported as lower still in relapsed/refractory patients. Complete responders entered with baseline diversity on par with newly diagnosed patients, the results showed.

A remark on this clone: What it recognizes is unknown.

J lost 3 bases, V lost 4 bases, and 6 bases had no gene match. Germline CDR1 KGHSH, CDR2 LQKENI. This CDR3 has 14 amino acids. The starting material was peripheral blood mononuclear cells (PBMCs), obtained before the second cycle of nivolumab. The sequence derives from a human donor with classical Hodgkin lymphoma. V is TRBV18 and J is TRBJ2-7; 7 bases fit TRBD2. The CDR3 bases are TGTGCCAGCTCACTTCGGCCTAGCGGCTACGAGCAGTACTTC. Encoded protein: CASSLRPSGYEQYF. The variable domain in full, completed from reference TRBV18 and TRBJ2-7, reads NAGVMQNPRHLVRRRGQEARLRCSPMKGHSHVYWYRQLPEEGLKFMVYLQKENIIDESGMPKERFSAEFPKEGPSILRIQQVVRGDSAAYFCASSLRPSGYEQYFGPGTRLTVT.